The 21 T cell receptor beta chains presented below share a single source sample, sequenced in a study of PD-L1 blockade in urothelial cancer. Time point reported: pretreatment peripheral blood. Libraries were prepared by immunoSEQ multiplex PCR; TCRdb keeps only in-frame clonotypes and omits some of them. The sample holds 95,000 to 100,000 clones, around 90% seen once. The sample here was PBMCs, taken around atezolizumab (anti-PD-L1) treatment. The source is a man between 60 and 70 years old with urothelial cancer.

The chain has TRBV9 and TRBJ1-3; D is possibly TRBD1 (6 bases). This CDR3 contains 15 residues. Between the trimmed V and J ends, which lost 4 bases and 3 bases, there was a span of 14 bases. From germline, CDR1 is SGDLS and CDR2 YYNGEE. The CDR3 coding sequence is TGTGCCAGCAGCAGGACAGTCGTGCTTGGAAACACCATATATTTT. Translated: CASSRTVVLGNTIYF. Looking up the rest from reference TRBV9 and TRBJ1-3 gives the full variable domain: DSGVTQTPKHLITATGQRVTLRCSPRSGDLSVYWYQQSLDQGLQFLIQYYNGEERAKGNILERFSAQQFPDLHSELNLSSLELGDSALYFCASSRTVVLGNTIYFGEGSWLTVV.

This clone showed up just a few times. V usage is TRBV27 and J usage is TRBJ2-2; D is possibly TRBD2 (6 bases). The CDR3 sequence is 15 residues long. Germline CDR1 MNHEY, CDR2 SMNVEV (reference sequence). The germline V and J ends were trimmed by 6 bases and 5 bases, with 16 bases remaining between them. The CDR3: CASSPALGGTGELFF. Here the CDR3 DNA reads TGTGCCAGCAGCCCCGCCCTTGGGGGGACCGGGGAGCTGTTTTTT.

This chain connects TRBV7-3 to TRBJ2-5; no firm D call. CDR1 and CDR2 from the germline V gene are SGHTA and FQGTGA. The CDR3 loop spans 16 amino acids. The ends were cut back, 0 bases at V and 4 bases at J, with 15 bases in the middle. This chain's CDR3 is CASSLTEIVEVETQYF. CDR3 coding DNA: TGTGCCAGCAGCTTAACGGAAATAGTAGAGGTAGAGACCCAGTACTTC.

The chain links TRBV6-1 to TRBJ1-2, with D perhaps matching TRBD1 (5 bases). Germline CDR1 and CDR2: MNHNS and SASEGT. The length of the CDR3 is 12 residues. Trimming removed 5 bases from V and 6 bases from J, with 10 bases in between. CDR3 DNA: TGTGCCAGCAGTCATCCCAGGGATGGCTACACCTTC. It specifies CASSHPRDGYTF.

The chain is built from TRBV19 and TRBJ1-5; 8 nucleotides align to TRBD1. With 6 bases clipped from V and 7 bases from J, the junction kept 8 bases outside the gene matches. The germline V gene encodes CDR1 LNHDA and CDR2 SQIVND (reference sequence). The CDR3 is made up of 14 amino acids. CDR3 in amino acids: CASSWTGFGQPQHF. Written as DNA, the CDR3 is TGTGCCAGTAGCTGGACAGGGTTTGGCCAGCCCCAGCATTTT. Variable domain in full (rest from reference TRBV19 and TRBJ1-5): DGGITQSPKYLFRKEGQNVTLSCEQNLNHDAMYWYRQDPGQGLRLIYYSQIVNDFQKGDIAEGYSVSREKKESFPLTVTSAQKNPTAFYLCASSWTGFGQPQHFGDGTRLSIL.

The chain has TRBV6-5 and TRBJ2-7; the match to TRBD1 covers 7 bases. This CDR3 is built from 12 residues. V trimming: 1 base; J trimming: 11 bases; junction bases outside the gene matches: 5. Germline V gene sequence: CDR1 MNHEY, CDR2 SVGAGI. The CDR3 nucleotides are TGTGCCAGCAGTTACTTAGGACAGGACAAGTACTTC. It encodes CASSYLGQDKYF.

CDR3 residues: CASAPDWNTEAFF. The CDR3 nucleotides are TGTGCCAGCGCGCCCGACTGGAACACTGAAGCTTTCTTT. The genes are TRBV7-3 and TRBJ1-1; the D is unclear. The CDR3 totals 13 residues. V was trimmed by 8 bases and J by 1 base, leaving 11 bases between them. CDR1 and CDR2 from the germline V gene are SGHTA and FQGTGA.

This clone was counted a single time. For the CDR3, the DNA is TGTGCCAGCAGCCCTCTAGCTAGCACAGATACGCAGTATTTT. Encoded protein: CASSPLASTDTQYF. The chain recombines TRBV27 with TRBJ2-3; D perhaps matches TRBD2 (5 bases). The V gene's germline CDR1 is MNHEY and CDR2 SMNVEV (reference sequence). Trimming shortened V by 6 bases and J by 0 bases, and 10 bases separated the two germline ends. The CDR3 consists of 14 residues.

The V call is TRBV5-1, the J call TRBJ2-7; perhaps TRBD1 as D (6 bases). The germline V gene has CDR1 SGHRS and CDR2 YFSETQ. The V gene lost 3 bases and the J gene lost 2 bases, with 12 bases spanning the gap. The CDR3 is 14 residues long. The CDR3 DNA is TGCGCCAGCAGCTCCGGACAGCTTACCTACGAGCAGTACTTC. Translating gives CASSSGQLTYEQYF.

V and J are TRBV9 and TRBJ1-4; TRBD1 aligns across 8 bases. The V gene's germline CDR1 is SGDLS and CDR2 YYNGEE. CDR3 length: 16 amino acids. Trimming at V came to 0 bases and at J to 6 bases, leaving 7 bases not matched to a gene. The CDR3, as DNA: TGTGCCAGCAGCGTAGCCGCAGGGGGCGGCGATGAAAAACTGTTTTTT. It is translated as CASSVAAGGGDEKLFF.

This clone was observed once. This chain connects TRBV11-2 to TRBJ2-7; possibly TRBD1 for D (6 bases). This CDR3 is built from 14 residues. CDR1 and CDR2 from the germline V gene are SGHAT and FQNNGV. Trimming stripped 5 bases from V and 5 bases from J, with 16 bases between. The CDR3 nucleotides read TGTGCCAGCAGCCCGGACTGGGGGCTTGACGAGCAGTACTTC. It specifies CASSPDWGLDEQYF.

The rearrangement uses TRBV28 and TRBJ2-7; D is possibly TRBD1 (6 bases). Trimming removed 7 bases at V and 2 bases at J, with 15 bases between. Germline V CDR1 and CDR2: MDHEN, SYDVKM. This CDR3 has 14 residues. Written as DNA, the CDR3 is TGTGCCAGCAACCCCGGGACAAAACCCTACGAGCAGTACTTC. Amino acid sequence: CASNPGTKPYEQYF.

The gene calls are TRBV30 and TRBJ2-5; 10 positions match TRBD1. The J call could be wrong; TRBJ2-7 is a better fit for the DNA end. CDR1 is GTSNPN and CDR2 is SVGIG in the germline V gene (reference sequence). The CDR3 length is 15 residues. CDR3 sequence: CAWGEGQGIFHEQYF. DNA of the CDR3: TGTGCCTGGGGTGAGGGACAGGGGATTTTCCACGAGCAGTACTTC.

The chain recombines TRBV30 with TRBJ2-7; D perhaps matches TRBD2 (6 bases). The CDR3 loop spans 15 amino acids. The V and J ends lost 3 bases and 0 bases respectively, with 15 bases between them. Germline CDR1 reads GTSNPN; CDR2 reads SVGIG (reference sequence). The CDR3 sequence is CAWRAGYRSSYEQYF. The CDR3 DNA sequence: TGTGCCTGGAGGGCGGGATATCGCAGCTCCTACGAGCAGTACTTC.

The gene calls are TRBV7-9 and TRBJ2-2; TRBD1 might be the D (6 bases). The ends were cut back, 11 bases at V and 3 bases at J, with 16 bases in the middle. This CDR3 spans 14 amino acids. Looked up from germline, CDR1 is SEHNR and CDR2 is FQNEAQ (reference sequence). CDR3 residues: CARRQGPDTGELFF. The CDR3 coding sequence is TGTGCCCGTAGGCAGGGGCCGGACACCGGGGAGCTGTTTTTT.

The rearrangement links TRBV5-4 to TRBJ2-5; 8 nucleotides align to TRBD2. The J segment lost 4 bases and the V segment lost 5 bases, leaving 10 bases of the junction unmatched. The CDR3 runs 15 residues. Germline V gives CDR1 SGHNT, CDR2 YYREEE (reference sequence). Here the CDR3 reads CASSLPGGAGETQYF. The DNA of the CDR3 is TGTGCCAGCAGTCTCCCCGGGGGGGCAGGAGAGACCCAGTACTTC.

This chain's CDR3 is CASTPRQGEETQYF. The CDR3 coding sequence is TGTGCCAGCACCCCTAGGCAGGGGGAAGAGACCCAGTACTTC. The chain combines TRBV2 with TRBJ2-5; 7 bases fit TRBD1. CDR3 length: 14 residues. The germline gives CDR1 SNHLY, CDR2 FYNNEI. Unmatched junction bases numbered 8, after V lost 7 bases and J lost 3 bases.

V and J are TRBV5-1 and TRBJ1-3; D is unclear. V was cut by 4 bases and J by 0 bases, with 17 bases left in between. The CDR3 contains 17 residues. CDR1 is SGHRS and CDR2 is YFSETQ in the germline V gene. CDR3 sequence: CASSLGGSFNSGNTIYF. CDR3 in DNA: TGCGCCAGCAGCCTGGGCGGGAGCTTTAACTCTGGAAACACCATATATTTT.

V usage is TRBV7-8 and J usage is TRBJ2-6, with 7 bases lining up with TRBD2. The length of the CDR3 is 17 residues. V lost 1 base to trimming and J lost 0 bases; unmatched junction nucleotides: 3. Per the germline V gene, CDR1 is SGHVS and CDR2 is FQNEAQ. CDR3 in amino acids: CASSLVGGSSGANVLTF. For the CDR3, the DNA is TGTGCCAGCAGCTTAGTAGGCGGGAGCTCTGGGGCCAACGTCCTGACTTTC.

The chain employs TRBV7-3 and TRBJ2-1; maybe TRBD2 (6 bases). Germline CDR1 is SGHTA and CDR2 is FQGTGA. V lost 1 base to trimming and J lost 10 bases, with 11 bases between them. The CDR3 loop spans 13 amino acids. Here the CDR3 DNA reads TGTGCCAGCAGCTTAAACCGGGGGTTCGAGCAGTTCTTC. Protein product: CASSLNRGFEQFF.

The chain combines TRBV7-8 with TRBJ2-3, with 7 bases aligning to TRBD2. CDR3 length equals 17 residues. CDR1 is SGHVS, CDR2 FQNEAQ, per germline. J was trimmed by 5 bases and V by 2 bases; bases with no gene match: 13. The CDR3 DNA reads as TGTGCCAGCAGCTTAAACCTCGGCGGGAGTTCGTTAGATACGCAGTATTTT. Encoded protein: CASSLNLGGSSLDTQYF.